The 2 T cell receptor beta chains reported below all come from one sample, sequenced in a study of beta chain features in type 1 diabetes. What was sequenced were expressed TCRB transcripts, since all of the isolated RNA had been reverse transcribed. Clones were read by immunoSEQ multiplex PCR, and TCRdb kept only the in-frame ones, dropping some. The repertoire has 400,000 to 600,000 clones, around 28% of them found once; the top ten carry around 0.065%. The source material was naive CD4+ T cells from blood. All receptors derive from a man younger than 35 in good health.

The chain carries TRBV15 and TRBJ1-5, with D possibly matching TRBD1 (6 bases). CDR3 length: 15 amino acids. The V and J ends lost 6 bases and 4 bases respectively, with 16 bases between them. Germline V gene sequence: CDR1 LNHNV, CDR2 YYDKDF (reference sequence). The CDR3 loop is CATREPGGLNQPQHF. The CDR3 DNA sequence: TGTGCCACCAGGGAACCGGGGGGCCTGAATCAGCCCCAGCATTTT.

The chain joins TRBV30 to TRBJ2-7; D ambiguous. The length of the CDR3 is 13 residues. The germline V gene has CDR1 GTSNPN and CDR2 SVGIG (reference sequence). Trimming removed 7 bases from V and 5 bases from J, with 18 bases in between. CDR3 nucleotide sequence: TGTGCCTCCACAAAAGTTCTAACCCACGAGCAGTACTTC. This sequence encodes CASTKVLTHEQYF.